These 4 T cell receptor beta chains originate from one sample sequenced in a study of molecular identifiers for immune sequencing clone quantification. TCRdb analysed the PCR reads with MiXCR anew, one entry per CDR3 protein. Here the sample spans 97,000 or so distinct CDR3 sequences, 20% to 30% being singletons. Sequencing input: naive CD8+ T cells from blood, with Jurkat cell RNA spiked in. Subset noted: FACS-sorted CD8+CD4-CCR7+CD45RA+ naive T cells. The receptors derive from a human donor in good health. Some libraries in this study had Jurkat cell RNA spiked in.

This clonotype was counted many times. For the CDR3, the DNA is TGCAGCGTTGCCGGGGACTCCACAGATACGCAGTATTTT. This gives the protein CSVAGDSTDTQYF. The chain couples TRBV29-1 to TRBJ2-3; D possibly corresponds to TRBD2 (6 bases). Per the germline V gene, CDR1 is SQVTM and CDR2 is ANQGSEA. V was cut by 4 bases and J by 2 bases, with 10 bases left in between. The CDR3 is made up of 13 amino acids.

This clonotype was seen a handful of times. The rearrangement uses TRBV28 and TRBJ1-5; D possibly corresponds to TRBD1 (5 bases). CDR1 is MDHEN, CDR2 SYDVKM, per germline. V was pared by 3 bases and J by 0 bases, with 6 bases between. This CDR3 contains 14 residues. CDR3 sequence (DNA): TGTGCCAGCAGTTTTAGGGGTAGCAATCAGCCCCAGCATTTT. This gives the protein CASSFRGSNQPQHF.

A remark on this clonotype: At one boundary the junction diverges from the germline segment, which might be a read error. The V gene is TRBV29-1, the J gene TRBJ1-2, with D possibly TRBD1 on 5 matching bases. This CDR3 spans 15 amino acids. Germline loops: CDR1 SQVTM, CDR2 ANQGSEA. In nucleotides, the CDR3 is TGCAGCGTTGAGACAAGCGGACAACCGGTTGTTGGCTACGCCTTC. This gives the protein CSVETSGQPVVGYAF.

The chain has TRBV18 and TRBJ1-4; D not certain. V was shortened by 4 bases and J by 5 bases, with 17 bases between the two germline ends. Germline CDR1 is KGHSH and CDR2 is LQKENI. The CDR3 runs to 16 residues. The CDR3 reads CASSLHPRATNEKLFF. The CDR3 DNA reads as TGTGCCAGCTCACTCCATCCGAGGGCGACCAATGAAAAACTGTTTTTT.